The following is a T cell receptor (beta chain) sequence with its context. The antigen is undetermined. TCRdb reprocessed the 5' RACE reads, with one entry per CDR3 protein and no DNA. The sample data list roughly 170,000 distinct CDR3 sequences. Germline V gene sequence: CDR1 KGHDR, CDR2 SFDVKD. CDR3 length equals 14 residues. The data stem from a study of T cells expressing NK-cell markers. Overall study: According to the study, TCR beta repertoires originated from sorted CD3+CD56+NKG2C+, CD3+CD56+NKG2C- and CD3+CD56-NKG2C+ T cells. Study results and limitations: Among CD8+ T cells from six donors, dominant NKG2C+ clonotypes accounted for 1.0-7.0%.

The chain joins TRBV24-1 to TRBJ1-1; TCRdb's D call, TRBD1, is unchecked because there is no DNA. The source material was blood T cells: a sorted CD56 or NKG2C T cell subset, CD4+ or CD8+ T cells, or bulk PBMC T cells (not recorded which). The sequence was collected from a woman between 18 and 69 years old in good health. The CDR3 loop is CATSDYLGPTEAFF.